The T cell receptor (beta chain) under discussion was sequenced for a study of identical twins. TCRdb ran MiXCR on the 5' RACE reads and lists one entry per CDR3 protein. The top ten hold approximately 14% of the sample, which has more than 600,000 distinct CDR3 sequences, 15% to 20% seen once. With V trimmed by 10 bases and J by 2 bases, 7 bases remained unmatched. This CDR3 is built from 14 residues. The germline CDR1 and CDR2 sequences are KGHSH and LQKENI. These data were likewise used in another study, on T cells expressing NK-cell markers. That investigation notes: There were seven HCMV-seropositive donors and one seronegative donor among the eight sequenced. In several donors, dominant CD3+CD56+NKG2C+ clones formed roughly 1.0-7.5% of CD8+ cells.

This sequence originates from a woman between 18 and 30 years old in good health. The source material was PBMCs. This sequence joins TRBV18 and TRBJ2-7; 11 nucleotides agree with TRBD2. This chain's CDR3 is CATASSGRTYEQYF. CDR3 nucleotides: TGTGCCACCGCCTCTAGCGGGAGGACCTACGAGCAGTACTTC.